These 7 T cell receptor beta chains were sequenced from one sample in a study of patients and donors after allogeneic stem cell transplantation. TCRdb reprocessed the RT-PCR reads via MiXCR and lists one record per CDR3 protein. The sample carries approximately 200,000 distinct CDR3 sequences, 35% to 50% recorded once. The sequencing sample was made of blood, either unsorted or a sorted T cell fraction (not recorded which). The receptors were sampled from a human donor who was either an allogeneic HSCT recipient or a stem cell or donor lymphocyte infusion donor (not recorded which). It is not recorded whose cells these are; they may come from a transplant donor.

J is TRBJ2-2 and V is TRBV6-6, with unresolved D. V was trimmed by 4 bases and J by 3 bases, leaving 15 bases between them. This CDR3 region has 16 residues. The V gene's germline CDR1 is MNHNY and CDR2 SVGAGI (reference sequence). The CDR3 sequence: CASSSPGPVDTGELFF. The DNA for the CDR3 is TGTGCCAGCAGTTCACCGGGTCCGGTGGACACCGGGGAGCTGTTTTTT.

The gene calls are TRBV12-3 or TRBV12-4 and TRBJ2-5, with 11 bases lining up with TRBD2. This CDR3 region has 13 residues. The J segment lost 4 bases and the V segment lost 10 bases, leaving 5 bases of the junction unmatched. CDR3 DNA sequence: TGTGCCACCGGGGGGACTAGCGGAGAGACCCAGTACTTC. This encodes CATGGTSGETQYF.

Only a few counts were recorded for this clonotype. The DNA of the CDR3 is TGTGCCAGCAGCTTAACAGGGGGCTACGATACGCAGTATTTT. This codes for CASSLTGGYDTQYF. This chain joins TRBV7-9 and TRBJ2-3; 9 nucleotides align to TRBD1. V was pared by 2 bases and J by 6 bases, with 3 bases of the junction left unmatched. The CDR3 length is 14 residues. Germline assignment: CDR1 SEHNR and CDR2 FQNEAQ (reference sequence).

This clonotype appeared a few times. The chain combines TRBV14 with TRBJ1-6; TRBD1 agrees at 9 bases. The length of the CDR3 is 15 residues. Germline values: CDR1 SGHDN, CDR2 FVKESK. V dropped 4 bases and J dropped 7; count of bases not matched to a gene: 5. CDR3: CASSLLQGANSPLHF. The CDR3 DNA follows: TGTGCCAGCAGCCTACTACAGGGGGCGAATTCACCCCTCCACTTT.

The chain joins TRBV12-3 or TRBV12-4 to TRBJ2-3; TRBD2 matches at 11 bases. The V and J ends lost 3 bases and 5 bases, in that order; junction bases with no gene match: 7. This CDR3 is 16 amino acids long. CDR3 residues: CASSFKKTSGKDTQYF. The CDR3 coding sequence is TGTGCCAGCAGTTTTAAAAAGACTAGCGGGAAAGATACGCAGTATTTT.

The J gene is TRBJ2-3, the V gene TRBV12-3 or TRBV12-4; D unclear. The V gene lost 5 bases and the J gene lost 0 bases, with 6 bases spanning the gap. This CDR3 comprises 13 residues. The CDR3 protein is CASSRTSTDTQYF. The CDR3 DNA reads as TGTGCCAGCAGTCGTACTAGCACAGATACGCAGTATTTT.

This chain connects TRBV14 to TRBJ1-1, with unresolved D. V lost 3 bases, J lost 1 base, and 9 bases lay in between. CDR1 is SGHDN and CDR2 is FVKESK in the germline V gene. The CDR3 is 14 amino acids. The CDR3 region is CASSHPGENTEAFF. CDR3 coding DNA: TGTGCCAGCAGCCACCCCGGGGAGAACACTGAAGCTTTCTTT.